This TCR beta chain was recovered during a study of blood T cells in healthy people across ages. This clonotype showed up just a few times. Its antigen is unidentified. The length of the CDR3 is 20 residues. CDR1 and CDR2 (germline): MNHNS, SASEGT. No fewer than 7 million PBMCs went into each sample. Study-wide points: Possibly, changes in expanded clonotypes were confounded because donor CMV status was unknown. Across samples, TCR beta diversity tracked strongly with naive T cell percentage. Naive CD4+ cell counts and diversity both ran higher in long-lived than in aged donors.

With a J-beta primer mix and a sample-barcoded 5' primer, a second PCR ran about 7 to 12 cycles. TCRdb analysed the 5' RACE reads with MiXCR anew, one entry per CDR3 protein. The sample contains about 1 million distinct CDR3 sequences, 35% to 55% of which appear only once. The sample taken for sequencing was blood. The chain combines TRBV6-1 with TRBJ2-7, with 12 positions matching TRBD1. The DNA end favors TRBJ2-5, so the J call may be wrong. The receptor comes from a woman in her sixties in good health. This chain's CDR3 is CASSEMSGDRGRSAGETQYF. The CDR3 DNA sequence: TGTGCCAGCAGTGAAATGTCCGGGGACAGGGGGCGGTCTGCAGGAGAGACCCAGTACTTC.